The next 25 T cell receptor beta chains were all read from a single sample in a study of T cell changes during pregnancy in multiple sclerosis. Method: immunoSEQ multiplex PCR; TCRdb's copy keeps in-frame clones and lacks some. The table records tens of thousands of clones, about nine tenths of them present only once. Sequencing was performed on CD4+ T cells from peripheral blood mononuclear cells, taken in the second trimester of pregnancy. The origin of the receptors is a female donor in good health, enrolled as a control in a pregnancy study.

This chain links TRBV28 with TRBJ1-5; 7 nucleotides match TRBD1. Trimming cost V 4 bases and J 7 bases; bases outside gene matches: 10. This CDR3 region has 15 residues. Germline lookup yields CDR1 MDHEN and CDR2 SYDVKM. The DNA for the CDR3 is TGTGCCAGCAGTTCCCTGGGACAGAGCGCCCAGCCCCAGCATTTT. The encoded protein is CASSSLGQSAQPQHF.

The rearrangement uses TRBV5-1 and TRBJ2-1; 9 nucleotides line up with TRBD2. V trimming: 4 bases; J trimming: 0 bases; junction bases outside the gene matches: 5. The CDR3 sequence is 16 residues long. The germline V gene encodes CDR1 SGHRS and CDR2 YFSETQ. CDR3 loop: CASSPGSGSSYNEQFF. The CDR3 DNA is TGCGCCAGCAGCCCGGGTAGCGGGAGCTCCTACAATGAGCAGTTCTTC.

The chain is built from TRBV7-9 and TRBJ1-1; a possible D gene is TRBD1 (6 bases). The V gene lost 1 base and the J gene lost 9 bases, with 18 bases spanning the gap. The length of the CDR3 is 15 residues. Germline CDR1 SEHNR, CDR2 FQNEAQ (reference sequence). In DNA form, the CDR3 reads TGTGCCAGCAGCTTAGATGGACAGACTACCATCAAAGCTTTCTTT. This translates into CASSLDGQTTIKAFF. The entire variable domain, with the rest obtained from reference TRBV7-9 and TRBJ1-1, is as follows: DTGVSQNPRHKITKRGQNVTFRCDPISEHNRLYWYRQTLGQGPEFLTYFQNEAQLEKSRLLSDRFSAERPKGSFSTLEIQRTEQGDSAMYLCASSLDGQTTIKAFFGQGTRLTVV.

CDR3 sequence (DNA): TGTGCCAGCAGCCCGCGGGGATTCAATGAGCAGTTCTTC. This encodes CASSPRGFNEQFF. This chain connects TRBV5-8 to TRBJ2-1; TRBD2 is a possible D gene (6 bases). Germline CDR1 is SGHTS and CDR2 is YDEGEE. The CDR3 runs 13 residues. The germline V and J ends were trimmed by 4 bases and 6 bases, with 11 bases remaining between them.

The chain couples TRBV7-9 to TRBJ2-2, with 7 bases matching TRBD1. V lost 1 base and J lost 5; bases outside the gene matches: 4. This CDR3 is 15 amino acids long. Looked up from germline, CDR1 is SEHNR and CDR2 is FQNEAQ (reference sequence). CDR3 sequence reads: CASSLGQGRTGELFF. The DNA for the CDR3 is TGTGCCAGCAGCTTAGGACAGGGTCGGACCGGGGAGCTGTTTTTT.

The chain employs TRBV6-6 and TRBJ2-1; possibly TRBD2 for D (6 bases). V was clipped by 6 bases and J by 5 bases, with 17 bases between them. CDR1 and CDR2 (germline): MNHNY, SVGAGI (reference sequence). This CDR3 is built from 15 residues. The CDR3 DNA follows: TGTGCCAGCAGGAGGGACTTAGCTCCCGACAATGAGCAGTTCTTC. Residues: CASRRDLAPDNEQFF.

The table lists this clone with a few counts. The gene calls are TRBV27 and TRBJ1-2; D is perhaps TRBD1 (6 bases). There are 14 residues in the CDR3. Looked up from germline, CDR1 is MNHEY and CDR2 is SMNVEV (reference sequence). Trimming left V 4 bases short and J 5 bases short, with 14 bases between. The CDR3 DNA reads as TGTGCCAGCAGTTCAAAAGAAAGGGGGTATGGCTACACCTTC. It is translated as CASSSKERGYGYTF.

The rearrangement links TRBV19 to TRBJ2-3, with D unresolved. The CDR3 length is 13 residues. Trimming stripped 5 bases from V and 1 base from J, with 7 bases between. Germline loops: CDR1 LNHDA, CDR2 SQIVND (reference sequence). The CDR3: CASSLAGTDTQYF. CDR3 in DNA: TGTGCCAGTAGTTTAGCCGGCACAGATACGCAGTATTTT.

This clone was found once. CDR3 DNA sequence: TGTGCCAGTAGTGATCCTAGCGGGGGGGCGGAGACCCAGTACTTC. Protein: CASSDPSGGAETQYF. V and J are TRBV19 and TRBJ2-5, with 12 bases matching TRBD2. V shed 5 bases and J 5 bases; nucleotides not matched to a gene: 6. Germline values: CDR1 LNHDA, CDR2 SQIVND (reference sequence). There are 15 residues in the CDR3.

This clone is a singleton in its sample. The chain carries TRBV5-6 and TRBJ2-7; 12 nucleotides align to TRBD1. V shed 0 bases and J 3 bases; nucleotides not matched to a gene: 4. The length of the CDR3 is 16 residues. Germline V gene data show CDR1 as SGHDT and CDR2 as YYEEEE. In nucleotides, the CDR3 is TGTGCCAGCAGCTTGGGGGGACAGGGGGCCCTCTACGAGCAGTACTTC. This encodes CASSLGGQGALYEQYF.

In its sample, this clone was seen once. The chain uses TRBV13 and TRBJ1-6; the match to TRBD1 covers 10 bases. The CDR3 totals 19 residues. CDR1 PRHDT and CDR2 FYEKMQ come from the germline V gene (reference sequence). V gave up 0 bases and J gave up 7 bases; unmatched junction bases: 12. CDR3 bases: TGTGCCAGCAGCTTAGGCCGGGTATCGGGACAGGGGCAGAATTCACCCCTCCACTTT. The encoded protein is CASSLGRVSGQGQNSPLHF.

The CDR3, as DNA: TGCGCCAGCAGCCAAGATTTGGAGAGAAGCTCTGGAAACACCATATATTTT. It specifies CASSQDLERSSGNTIYF. The chain is built from TRBV4-1 and TRBJ1-3; D is ambiguous. V lost 0 bases to trimming and J lost 0 bases, with 12 bases between them. The CDR3 loop spans 17 amino acids. Per the germline V gene, CDR1 is MGHRA and CDR2 is YSYEKL.

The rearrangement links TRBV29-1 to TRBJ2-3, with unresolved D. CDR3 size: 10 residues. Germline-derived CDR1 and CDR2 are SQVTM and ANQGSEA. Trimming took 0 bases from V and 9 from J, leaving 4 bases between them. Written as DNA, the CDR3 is TGCAGCGTTGAAGATCTGACGCAGTATTTT. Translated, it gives CSVEDLTQYF.

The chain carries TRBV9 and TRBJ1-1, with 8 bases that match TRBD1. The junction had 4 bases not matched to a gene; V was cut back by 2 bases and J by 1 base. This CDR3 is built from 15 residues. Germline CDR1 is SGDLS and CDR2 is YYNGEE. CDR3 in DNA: TGTGCCAGCAGCGTTGGACAGGGAGGGAACACTGAAGCTTTCTTT. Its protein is CASSVGQGGNTEAFF.

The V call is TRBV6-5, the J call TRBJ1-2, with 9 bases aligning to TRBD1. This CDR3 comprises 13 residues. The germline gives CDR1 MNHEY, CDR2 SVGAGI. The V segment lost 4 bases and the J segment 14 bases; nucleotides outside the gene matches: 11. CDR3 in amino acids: CASSSIGQGPKTF. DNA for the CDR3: TGTGCCAGCAGTTCGATCGGACAGGGGCCGAAAACCTTC.

CDR3 protein: CASSLSIAAGELFF. The CDR3 DNA is TGTGCCAGCAGCTTGTCAATTGCGGCCGGGGAGCTGTTTTTT. V and J are TRBV7-2 and TRBJ2-2; D unclear. V lost 3 bases and J lost 6, with 11 bases in between. Germline CDR1 reads SGHTA; CDR2 reads FQGNSA. CDR3 length equals 14 residues.

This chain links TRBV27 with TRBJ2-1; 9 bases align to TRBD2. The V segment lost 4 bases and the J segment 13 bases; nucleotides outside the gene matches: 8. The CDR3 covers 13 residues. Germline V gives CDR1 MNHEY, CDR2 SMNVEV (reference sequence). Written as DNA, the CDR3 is TGTGCCAGCAGTTCAATAACCGGGACTAGCCAGTTCTTC. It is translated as CASSSITGTSQFF.

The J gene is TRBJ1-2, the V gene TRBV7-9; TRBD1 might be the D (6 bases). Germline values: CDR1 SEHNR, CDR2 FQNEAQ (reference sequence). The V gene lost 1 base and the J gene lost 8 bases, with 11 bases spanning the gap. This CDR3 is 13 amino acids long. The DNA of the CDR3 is TGTGCCAGCAGCTTAGGACAGGCTCTGGGCTACACCTTC. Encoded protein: CASSLGQALGYTF.

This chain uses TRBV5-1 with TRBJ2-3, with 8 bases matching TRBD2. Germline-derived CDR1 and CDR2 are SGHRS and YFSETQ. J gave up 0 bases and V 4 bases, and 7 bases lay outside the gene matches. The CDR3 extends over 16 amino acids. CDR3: CASSAGLVGSTDTQYF. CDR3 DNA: TGCGCCAGCAGCGCGGGACTAGTTGGGAGCACAGATACGCAGTATTTT. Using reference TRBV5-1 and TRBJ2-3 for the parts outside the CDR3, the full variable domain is KAGVTQTPRYLIKTRGQQVTLSCSPISGHRSVSWYQQTPGQGLQFLFEYFSETQRNKGNFPGRFSGRQFSNSRSEMNVSTLELGDSALYLCASSAGLVGSTDTQYFGPGTRLTVL.

CDR3 sequence: CASSPKTGISLEQYF. The CDR3 bases are TGTGCCAGCTCACCAAAGACAGGGATCTCTCTCGAGCAGTACTTC. V is TRBV18 and J is TRBJ2-7; 7 bases are shared with TRBD1. The junction had 10 bases not matched to a gene; V was cut back by 2 bases and J by 6 bases. Germline loops: CDR1 KGHSH, CDR2 LQKENI. The CDR3 contains 15 residues. The entire variable domain, with the rest obtained from reference TRBV18 and TRBJ2-7, is as follows: NAGVMQNPRHLVRRRGQEARLRCSPMKGHSHVYWYRQLPEEGLKFMVYLQKENIIDESGMPKERFSAEFPKEGPSILRIQQVVRGDSAAYFCASSPKTGISLEQYFGPGTRLTVT.

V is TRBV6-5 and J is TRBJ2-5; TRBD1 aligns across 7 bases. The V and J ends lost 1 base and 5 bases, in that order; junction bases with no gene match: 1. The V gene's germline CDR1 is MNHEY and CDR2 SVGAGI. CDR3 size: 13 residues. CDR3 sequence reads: CASSYWTGETQYF. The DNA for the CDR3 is TGTGCCAGCAGTTACTGGACAGGCGAGACCCAGTACTTC.

CDR3 in amino acids: CASSSSRLADLTGELFF. The CDR3 nucleotides are TGTGCCAGCAGCTCATCCCGACTAGCGGACCTCACCGGGGAGCTGTTTTTT. V usage is TRBV5-6 and J usage is TRBJ2-2, with TRBD2 identical over 9 bases. The length of the CDR3 is 17 residues. Germline V lookup: CDR1 SGHDT, CDR2 YYEEEE. Germline trimming cut 3 bases from V and 4 bases from J; bases unmatched to any gene: 10.

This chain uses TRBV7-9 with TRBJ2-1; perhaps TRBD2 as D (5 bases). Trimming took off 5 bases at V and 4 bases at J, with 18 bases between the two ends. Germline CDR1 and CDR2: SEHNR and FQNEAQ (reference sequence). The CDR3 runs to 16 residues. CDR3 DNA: TGTGCCAGCAGCGAGGGCCGTTCTCTAGGGTACAATGAGCAGTTCTTC. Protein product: CASSEGRSLGYNEQFF.

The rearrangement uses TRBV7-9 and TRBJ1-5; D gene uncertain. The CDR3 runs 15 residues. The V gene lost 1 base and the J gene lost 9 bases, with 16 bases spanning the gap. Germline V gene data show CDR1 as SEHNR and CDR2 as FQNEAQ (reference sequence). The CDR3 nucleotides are TGTGCCAGCAGCTTAGGGGAGGAGGGTTCCCGGCCCCAGCATTTT. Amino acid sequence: CASSLGEEGSRPQHF.

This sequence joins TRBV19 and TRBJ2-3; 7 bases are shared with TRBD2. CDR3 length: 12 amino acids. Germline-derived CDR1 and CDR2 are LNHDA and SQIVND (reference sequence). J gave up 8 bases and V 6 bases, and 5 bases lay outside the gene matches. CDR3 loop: CASRGLLSTQYF. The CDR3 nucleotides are TGTGCCAGTAGGGGACTATTGAGTACGCAGTATTTT.